This TCR beta chain was identified in a study of blood T cell repertoires in COVID-19. Trimming pared 0 bases from V and 0 bases from J, leaving 6 bases between. The CDR3 is 15 amino acids. Germline CDR1 reads SGHTA; CDR2 reads FQGNSA. A single count supports this clone. The sample has other DNA sequences that encode this CDR3 too. TCRdb's table, derived via immunoSEQ multiplex PCR, lists solely in-frame clones and lacks some. The data contain 450,000 or so clones, approximately 91% of them singletons. This rearrangement joins TRBV7-2 to TRBJ2-1, with D maybe TRBD2 (5 bases). This clonotype originated in a woman aged 40 to 55 with COVID-19, enrolled during active disease. Sequencing was done on a sample of peripheral blood. The CDR3, as DNA: TGTGCCAGCAGCTTAGCAGGGAGCTCCTACAATGAGCAGTTCTTC. Translated, it gives CASSLAGSSYNEQFF.